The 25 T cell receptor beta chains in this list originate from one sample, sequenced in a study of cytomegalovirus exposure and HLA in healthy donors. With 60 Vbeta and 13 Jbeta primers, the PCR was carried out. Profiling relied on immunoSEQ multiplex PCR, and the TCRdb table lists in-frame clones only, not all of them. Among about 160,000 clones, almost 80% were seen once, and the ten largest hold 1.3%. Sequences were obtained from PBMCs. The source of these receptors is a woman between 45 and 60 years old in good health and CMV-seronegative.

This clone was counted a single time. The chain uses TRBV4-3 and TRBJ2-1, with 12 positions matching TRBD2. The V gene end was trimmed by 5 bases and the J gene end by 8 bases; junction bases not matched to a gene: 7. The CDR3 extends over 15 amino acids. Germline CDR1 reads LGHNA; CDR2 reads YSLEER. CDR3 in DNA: TGCGCCAGCAGCAAGACTAGCGGGAGTAACTATGAGCAGTTCTTC. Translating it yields CASSKTSGSNYEQFF.

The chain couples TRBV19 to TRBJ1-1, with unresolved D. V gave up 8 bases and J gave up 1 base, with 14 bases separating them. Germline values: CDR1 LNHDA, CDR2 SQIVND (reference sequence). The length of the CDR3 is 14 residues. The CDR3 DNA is TGTGCCAGTGAGTGGGGAGGCCCGAACACTGAAGCTTTCTTT. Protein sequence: CASEWGGPNTEAFF.

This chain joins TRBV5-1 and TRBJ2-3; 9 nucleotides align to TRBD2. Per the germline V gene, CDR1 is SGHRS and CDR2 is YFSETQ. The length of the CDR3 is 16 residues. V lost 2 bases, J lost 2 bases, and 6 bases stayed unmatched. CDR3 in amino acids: CASSLSLAGATDTQYF. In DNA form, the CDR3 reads TGCGCCAGCAGCTTATCACTAGCGGGCGCCACAGATACGCAGTATTTT.

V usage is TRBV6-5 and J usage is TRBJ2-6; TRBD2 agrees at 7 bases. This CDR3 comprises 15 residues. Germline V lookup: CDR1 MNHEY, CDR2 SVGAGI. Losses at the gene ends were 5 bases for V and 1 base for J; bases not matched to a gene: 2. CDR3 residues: CASSPGRSGANVLTF. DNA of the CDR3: TGTGCCAGCAGTCCCGGGAGGTCTGGGGCCAACGTCCTGACTTTC.

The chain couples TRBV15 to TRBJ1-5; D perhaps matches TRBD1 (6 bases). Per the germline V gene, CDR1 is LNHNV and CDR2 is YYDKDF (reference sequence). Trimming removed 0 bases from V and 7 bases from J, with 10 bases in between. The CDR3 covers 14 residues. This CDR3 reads CATSRDPGGQPQHF. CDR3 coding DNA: TGTGCCACCAGCAGAGATCCGGGGGGCCAGCCCCAGCATTTT.

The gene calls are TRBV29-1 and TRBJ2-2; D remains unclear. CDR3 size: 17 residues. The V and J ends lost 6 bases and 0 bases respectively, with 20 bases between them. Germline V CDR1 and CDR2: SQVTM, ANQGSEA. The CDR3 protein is CSVRKEVLHANTGELFF. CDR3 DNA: TGCAGCGTCCGCAAAGAGGTCCTCCACGCGAACACCGGGGAGCTGTTTTTT.

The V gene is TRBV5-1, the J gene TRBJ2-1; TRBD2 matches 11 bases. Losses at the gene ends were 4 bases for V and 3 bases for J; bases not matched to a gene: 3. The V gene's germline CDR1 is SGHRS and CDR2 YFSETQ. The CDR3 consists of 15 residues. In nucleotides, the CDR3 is TGCGCCAGCAGCCGGGGGACTAGCGGCTACAATGAGCAGTTCTTC. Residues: CASSRGTSGYNEQFF.

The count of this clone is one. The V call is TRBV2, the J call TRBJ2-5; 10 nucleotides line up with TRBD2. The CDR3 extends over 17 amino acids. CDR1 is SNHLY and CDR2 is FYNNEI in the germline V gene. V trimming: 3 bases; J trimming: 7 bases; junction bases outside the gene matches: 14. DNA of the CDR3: TGTGCCAGCAGTGATACAGGAGGGCCTAGCGGGAGAGGGACCCAGTACTTC. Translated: CASSDTGGPSGRGTQYF.

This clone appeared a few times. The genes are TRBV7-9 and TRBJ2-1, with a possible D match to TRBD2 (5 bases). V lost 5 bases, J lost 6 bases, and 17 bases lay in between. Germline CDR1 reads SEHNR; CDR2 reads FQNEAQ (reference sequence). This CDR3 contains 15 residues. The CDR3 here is CASSQRGVVFNEQFF. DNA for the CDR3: TGTGCCAGCAGCCAACGGGGAGTTGTGTTCAATGAGCAGTTCTTC.

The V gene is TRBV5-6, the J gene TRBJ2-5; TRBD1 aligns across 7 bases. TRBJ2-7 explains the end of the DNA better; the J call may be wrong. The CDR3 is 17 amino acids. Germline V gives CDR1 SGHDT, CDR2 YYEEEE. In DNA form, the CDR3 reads TGTGCCAGCAGCGAAGACAGGGTGGGGATGGGGGCCTACGAGCAGTACTTC. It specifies CASSEDRVGMGAYEQYF.

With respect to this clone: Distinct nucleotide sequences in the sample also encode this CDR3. CDR3: CASSLGTGGLETQYF. CDR3 sequence (DNA): TGCGCCAGCAGCTTAGGGACAGGGGGCCTTGAGACCCAGTACTTC. The rearrangement links TRBV5-1 to TRBJ2-5, with TRBD1 identical over 12 bases. J was trimmed by 5 bases and V by 2 bases; bases with no gene match: 4. Germline lookup yields CDR1 SGHRS and CDR2 YFSETQ. This CDR3 is 15 amino acids long. The full variable domain, with the rest looked up from reference TRBV5-1 and TRBJ2-5, is KAGVTQTPRYLIKTRGQQVTLSCSPISGHRSVSWYQQTPGQGLQFLFEYFSETQRNKGNFPGRFSGRQFSNSRSEMNVSTLELGDSALYLCASSLGTGGLETQYFGPGTRLLVL.

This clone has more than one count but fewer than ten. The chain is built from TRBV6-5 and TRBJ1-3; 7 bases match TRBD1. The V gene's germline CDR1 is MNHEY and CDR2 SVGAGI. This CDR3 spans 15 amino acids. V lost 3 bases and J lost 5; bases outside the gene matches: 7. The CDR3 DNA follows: TGTGCCAGCAGTTATTCCACAGGGGTTCGAAACACCATATATTTT. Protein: CASSYSTGVRNTIYF.

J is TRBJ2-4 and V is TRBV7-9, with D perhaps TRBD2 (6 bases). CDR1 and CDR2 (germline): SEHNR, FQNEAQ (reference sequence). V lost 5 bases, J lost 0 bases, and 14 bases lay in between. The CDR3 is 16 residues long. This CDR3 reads CASSLIEAGAKNIQYF. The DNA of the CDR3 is TGTGCCAGCAGCCTCATAGAAGCGGGAGCCAAAAACATTCAGTACTTC.

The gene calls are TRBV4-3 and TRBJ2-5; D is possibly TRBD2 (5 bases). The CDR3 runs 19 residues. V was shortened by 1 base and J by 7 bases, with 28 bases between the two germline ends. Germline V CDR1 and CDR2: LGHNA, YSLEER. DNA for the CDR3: TGCGCCAGCAGCCAAGCATTGGATCGGGCTAGCAGCGCCAAGGGGACCCAGTACTTC. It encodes CASSQALDRASSAKGTQYF.

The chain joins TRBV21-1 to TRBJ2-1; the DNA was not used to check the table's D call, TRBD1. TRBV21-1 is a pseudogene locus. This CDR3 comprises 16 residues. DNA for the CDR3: TGTGCCAGCAGCAAAAGGGGGAGCGTGCCCTACAATGAGCAGTTCTTC. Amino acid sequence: CASSKRGSVPYNEQFF.

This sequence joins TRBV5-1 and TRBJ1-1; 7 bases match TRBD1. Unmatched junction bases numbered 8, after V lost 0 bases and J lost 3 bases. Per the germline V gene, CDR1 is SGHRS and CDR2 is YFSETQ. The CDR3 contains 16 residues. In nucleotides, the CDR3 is TGCGCCAGCAGCTTGGAAGGGGACAGAGCCTACACTGAAGCTTTCTTT. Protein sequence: CASSLEGDRAYTEAFF.

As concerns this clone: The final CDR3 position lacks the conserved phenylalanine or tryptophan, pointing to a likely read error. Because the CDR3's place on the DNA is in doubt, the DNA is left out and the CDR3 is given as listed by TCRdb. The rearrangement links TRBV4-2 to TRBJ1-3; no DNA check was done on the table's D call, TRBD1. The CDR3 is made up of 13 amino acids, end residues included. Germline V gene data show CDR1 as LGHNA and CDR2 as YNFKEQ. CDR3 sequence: CASSQELDSPIRP.

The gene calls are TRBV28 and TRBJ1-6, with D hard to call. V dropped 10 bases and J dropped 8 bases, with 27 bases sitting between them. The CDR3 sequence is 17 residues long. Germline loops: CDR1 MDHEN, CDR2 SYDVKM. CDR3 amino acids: CATIIHRVGKTDSPLHF. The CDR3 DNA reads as TGTGCCACCATAATCCACCGGGTAGGAAAAACGGATTCACCCCTCCACTTT. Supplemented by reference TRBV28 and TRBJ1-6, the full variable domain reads DVKVTQSSRYLVKRTGEKVFLECVQDMDHENMFWYRQDPGLGLRLIYFSYDVKMKEKGDIPEGYSVSREKKERFSLILESASTNQTSMYLCATIIHRVGKTDSPLHFGNGTRLTVT.

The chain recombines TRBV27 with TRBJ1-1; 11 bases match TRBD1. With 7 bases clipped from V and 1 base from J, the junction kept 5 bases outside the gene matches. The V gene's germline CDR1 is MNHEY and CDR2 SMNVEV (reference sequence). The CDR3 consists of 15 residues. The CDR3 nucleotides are TGTGCCAGCAACTCCGGGACAGGGGGGAACACTGAAGCTTTCTTT. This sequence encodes CASNSGTGGNTEAFF.

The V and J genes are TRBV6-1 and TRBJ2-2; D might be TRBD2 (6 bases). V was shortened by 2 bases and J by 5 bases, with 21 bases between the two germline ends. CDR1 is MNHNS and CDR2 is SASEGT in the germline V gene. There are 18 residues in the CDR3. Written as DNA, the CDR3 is TGTGCCAGCAGTGAAACGTCGTGGAGGGGCCGGGGGACCGGGGAGCTGTTTTTT. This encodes CASSETSWRGRGTGELFF.

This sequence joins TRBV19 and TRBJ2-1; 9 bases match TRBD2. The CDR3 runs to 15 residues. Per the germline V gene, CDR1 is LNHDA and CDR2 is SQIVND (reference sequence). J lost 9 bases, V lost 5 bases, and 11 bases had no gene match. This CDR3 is CASSPLAGPGAEQFF. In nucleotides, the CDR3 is TGTGCCAGTAGTCCCCTAGCGGGACCGGGAGCTGAGCAGTTCTTC.

CDR3 region: CASSPLSTLGQSSYEQYF. In DNA, the CDR3 is TGTGCCAGCTCACCACTATCAACCTTGGGACAGAGCTCCTACGAGCAGTACTTC. This chain links TRBV18 with TRBJ2-7; the match to TRBD1 covers 7 bases. The germline V gene encodes CDR1 KGHSH and CDR2 LQKENI. The CDR3 runs 18 residues. The V gene end was trimmed by 1 base and the J gene end by 0 bases; junction bases not matched to a gene: 12. The complete variable domain, with remaining parts taken from reference TRBV18 and TRBJ2-7, reads NAGVMQNPRHLVRRRGQEARLRCSPMKGHSHVYWYRQLPEEGLKFMVYLQKENIIDESGMPKERFSAEFPKEGPSILRIQQVVRGDSAAYFCASSPLSTLGQSSYEQYFGPGTRLTVT.

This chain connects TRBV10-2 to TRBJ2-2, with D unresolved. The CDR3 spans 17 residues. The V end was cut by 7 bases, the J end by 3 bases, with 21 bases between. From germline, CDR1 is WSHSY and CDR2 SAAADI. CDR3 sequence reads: CASINRFAGFDTGELFF. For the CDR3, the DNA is TGCGCCAGCATAAATCGCTTCGCCGGGTTTGACACCGGGGAGCTGTTTTTT.

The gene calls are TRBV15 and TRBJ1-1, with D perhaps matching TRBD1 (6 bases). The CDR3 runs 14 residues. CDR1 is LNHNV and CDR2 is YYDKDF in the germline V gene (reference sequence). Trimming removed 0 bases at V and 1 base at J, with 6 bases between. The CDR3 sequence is CATSREGGNTEAFF. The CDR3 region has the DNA TGTGCCACCAGCAGAGAAGGGGGGAACACTGAAGCTTTCTTT.

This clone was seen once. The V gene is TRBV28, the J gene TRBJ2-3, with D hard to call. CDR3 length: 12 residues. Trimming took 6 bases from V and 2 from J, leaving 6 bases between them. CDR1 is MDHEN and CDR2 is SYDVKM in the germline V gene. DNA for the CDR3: TGTGCCAGCAGGGGCCCCACAGATACGCAGTATTTT. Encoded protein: CASRGPTDTQYF.